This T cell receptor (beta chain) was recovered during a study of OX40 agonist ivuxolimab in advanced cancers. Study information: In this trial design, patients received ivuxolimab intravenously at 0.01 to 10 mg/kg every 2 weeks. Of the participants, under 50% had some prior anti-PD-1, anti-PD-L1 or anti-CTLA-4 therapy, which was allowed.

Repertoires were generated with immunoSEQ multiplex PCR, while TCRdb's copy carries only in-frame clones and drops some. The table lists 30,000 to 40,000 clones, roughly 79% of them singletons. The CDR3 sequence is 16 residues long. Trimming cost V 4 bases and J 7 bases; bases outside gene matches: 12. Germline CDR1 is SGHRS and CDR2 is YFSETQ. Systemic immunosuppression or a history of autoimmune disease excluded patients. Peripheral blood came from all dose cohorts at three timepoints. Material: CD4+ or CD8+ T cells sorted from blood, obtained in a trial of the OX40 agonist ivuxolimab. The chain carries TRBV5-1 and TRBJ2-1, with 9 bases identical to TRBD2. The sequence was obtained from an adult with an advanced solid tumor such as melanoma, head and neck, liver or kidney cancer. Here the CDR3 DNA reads TGCGCCAGCAGCGGCCACCCTAGCGGGATAAGAAATGAGCAGTTCTTC. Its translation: CASSGHPSGIRNEQFF.